This T cell receptor beta chain came from a study of CD8+ T cells in alopecia areata. Study-level findings and limits: Normal skin's resident alphabeta T cells are sequenced alongside lesional scalp T cells.

Notes on this clone: Its target is not known.

In each case, RNA was isolated and then reverse transcribed into cDNA as the sequencing template. The table came from immunoSEQ multiplex PCR; TCRdb's copy has only in-frame clones and leaves some out. The sample yields roughly 130,000 clones, roughly three fifths seen once. Trimming took 11 bases from V and 4 from J, leaving 15 bases between them. CDR1 is MNHEY, CDR2 SMNVEV, per germline (reference sequence). The CDR3 is 13 amino acids. The origin of this receptor is a human donor with alopecia areata. This specimen consisted of CD4+ T cells sorted from blood, obtained at week 0. J is TRBJ1-3 and V is TRBV27, with D possibly matching TRBD1 (6 bases). The DNA of the CDR3 is TGTGCCCCATTCGGACAGTTCGGAAACACCATATATTTT. Translating it yields CAPFGQFGNTIYF.